Below, 18 T cell receptor beta chains from the same sample are listed, as sequenced in a study of human T cells and chemical hapten exposure. Sample time point: patch test 2, 6 weeks after DPC sensitization. The treatment denotes: therapeutic diphenylcyclopropenone sensitization with weekly scalp DPC. Via MiXCR, TCRdb re-called the RACE reads, giving one row per CDR3 protein. The table has tens of thousands of distinct CDR3 sequences, 8% to 13% seen once. Sequenced material: whole blood, taken in connection with sensitization to the hapten diphenylcyclopropenone (DPC). These receptors all come from a woman between 50 and 59 years old with alopecia areata. Some clones in this sample may be carry-over from other donors' samples.

The CDR3, as DNA: TGTGCCAGTTGTGTATTGGGCCTTGCCTACGAGCAGTACTTC. Translation gives CASCVLGLAYEQYF. The chain uses TRBV28 and TRBJ2-7, with D hard to call. Trimming cost V 9 bases and J 2 bases, with 17 bases left between them. Per the germline V gene, CDR1 is MDHEN and CDR2 is SYDVKM. The CDR3 runs 14 residues.

This clonotype showed up just a few times. The chain joins TRBV29-1 to TRBJ2-7, with D unclear. Trimming took 4 bases from V and 4 from J, leaving 11 bases between them. This CDR3 contains 12 residues. The germline gives CDR1 SQVTM, CDR2 ANQGSEA. The CDR3 loop is CSVGSGIYEQYF. Written as DNA, the CDR3 is TGCAGCGTTGGAAGTGGAATTTACGAGCAGTACTTC.

The sample holds many counts of this clonotype. This chain connects TRBV3-1 to TRBJ1-3; D unresolved. V lost 0 bases and J 0 bases, leaving 9 bases between the germline ends. Germline V lookup: CDR1 LGHDT, CDR2 YNNKEL (reference sequence). This CDR3 has 16 amino acids. For the CDR3, the DNA is TGTGCCAGCAGCCAAGACTTCGCGCTCTCTGGAAACACCATATATTTT. The encoded protein is CASSQDFALSGNTIYF.

This clonotype was seen at least ten times. The chain has TRBV18 and TRBJ2-5, with TRBD1 matching 8 bases. V dropped 3 bases and J dropped 5; count of bases not matched to a gene: 8. This CDR3 has 15 amino acids. CDR1 is KGHSH and CDR2 is LQKENI in the germline V gene. The CDR3 DNA reads as TGTGCCAGCTCACCGTCAAGACAGGGGATGGAGACCCAGTACTTC. It is translated as CASSPSRQGMETQYF.

In its sample, this clonotype was seen many times. The chain joins TRBV10-2 to TRBJ1-1, with D possibly matching TRBD1 (5 bases). The CDR3 has 12 amino acids. The germline V gene has CDR1 WSHSY and CDR2 SAAADI. V was cut by 8 bases and J by 1 base, with 8 bases left in between. CDR3 in amino acids: CASADRNTEAFF. The DNA of the CDR3 is TGCGCCAGCGCAGACAGGAACACTGAAGCTTTCTTT.

CDR3 amino acids: CASRNAGQGDTEAFF. The CDR3 nucleotides read TGTGCCAGCAGGAACGCGGGACAGGGAGACACTGAAGCTTTCTTT. This chain links TRBV28 with TRBJ1-1; 9 bases align to TRBD1. The CDR3 is 15 residues long. Germline loops: CDR1 MDHEN, CDR2 SYDVKM. V lost 6 bases, J lost 3 bases, and 8 bases stayed unmatched.

There are many counts of this clonotype. This chain links TRBV6-1 with TRBJ2-7; D gene unclear. The V end was cut by 7 bases, the J end by 1 base, with 5 bases between. Germline assignment: CDR1 MNHNS and CDR2 SASEGT. CDR3 length equals 11 residues. CDR3 sequence reads: CASTKSYEQYF. The CDR3 bases are TGTGCCAGCACGAAGTCCTACGAGCAGTACTTC.

This clonotype has just a few counts. The chain couples TRBV7-6 to TRBJ2-2; TRBD1 aligns across 7 bases. Germline V lookup: CDR1 SGHVS, CDR2 FNYEAQ. This CDR3 comprises 14 residues. Trimming cost V 0 bases and J 10 bases; bases outside gene matches: 5. CDR3 DNA: TGTGCCAGCAGCTTAGCCAGAGGGGGCGAGGAGCTGTTTTTT. Translation gives CASSLARGGEELFF.

In its sample, this clonotype was seen many times. The rearrangement links TRBV27 to TRBJ1-1; TRBD1 is a possible D gene (6 bases). CDR3 length: 14 residues. V shed 2 bases and J shed 3 bases, with 10 bases lying between them. In germline, CDR1 is MNHEY, CDR2 SMNVEV (reference sequence). The CDR3 protein is CASSLGGAYTEAFF. In DNA, the CDR3 is TGTGCCAGCAGTTTAGGGGGGGCATACACTGAAGCTTTCTTT.

This clonotype was observed a handful of times. This chain links TRBV10-1 with TRBJ2-1; D might be TRBD1 (6 bases). Trimming cost V 5 bases and J 3 bases, with 14 bases left between them. The CDR3 is 15 amino acids. Germline loops: CDR1 WNHNN, CDR2 SYGVQD (reference sequence). The CDR3 nucleotides are TGCGCCAGCAGTCTGACAGGATCCGACTACAATGAGCAGTTCTTC. Encoded protein: CASSLTGSDYNEQFF.

This clonotype was observed at least ten times. The chain combines TRBV20-1 with TRBJ2-1, with 11 bases identical to TRBD2. This CDR3 has 14 amino acids. Trimming removed 1 base from V and 8 bases from J; junction bases left unmatched: 4. Germline V gene sequence: CDR1 DFQATT, CDR2 SNEGSKA (reference sequence). CDR3 loop: CSARVAGGVDEQFF. CDR3 in DNA: TGCAGTGCTAGAGTAGCGGGAGGGGTCGATGAGCAGTTCTTC.

In its sample, this clonotype was seen many times. The chain is built from TRBV2 and TRBJ1-5; possible D gene TRBD1, 5 bases. The germline V gene encodes CDR1 SNHLY and CDR2 FYNNEI. V was shortened by 7 bases and J by 0 bases, with 10 bases between the two germline ends. The CDR3 length is 14 residues. Here the CDR3 reads CASTGDGSNQPQHF. Written as DNA, the CDR3 is TGTGCCAGCACCGGGGACGGTAGCAATCAGCCCCAGCATTTT.

This clonotype was counted between two and nine times. This rearrangement joins TRBV5-4 to TRBJ2-1, with D perhaps being TRBD1 or TRBD2 (6 bases each). The ends were cut back, 4 bases at V and 6 bases at J, with 20 bases in the middle. The CDR3 loop spans 16 amino acids. Germline V CDR1 and CDR2: SGHNT, YYREEE (reference sequence). This CDR3 is CASSPRGGNSANEQFF. CDR3 nucleotides: TGTGCCAGCAGCCCACGAGGGGGGAACTCCGCCAATGAGCAGTTCTTC.

This clonotype was picked up many times. This chain uses TRBV28 with TRBJ1-1; D may be TRBD1 (5 bases). The CDR3 loop spans 13 amino acids. Germline V gene data show CDR1 as MDHEN and CDR2 as SYDVKM. Trimming removed 3 bases from V and 3 bases from J, with 8 bases in between. The CDR3: CASSFRGYTEAFF. The CDR3 bases are TGTGCCAGCAGTTTTCGGGGGTACACTGAAGCTTTCTTT.

This clonotype has just a few counts. The rearrangement joins TRBV12-3 or TRBV12-4 to TRBJ1-5; 8 bases match TRBD1. With V trimmed by 4 bases and J by 6 bases, 8 bases remained unmatched. The CDR3 consists of 15 residues. The CDR3 DNA sequence: TGTGCCAGCAGTTCCCCGACAGGGGACGTTCAGCCCCAGCATTTT. Protein: CASSSPTGDVQPQHF.

Ten or more counts support this clonotype. The rearrangement joins TRBV7-2 to TRBJ2-2, with 9 bases matching TRBD2. The CDR3 has 15 amino acids. The V gene end was trimmed by 5 bases and the J gene end by 3 bases; junction bases not matched to a gene: 4. The germline CDR1 and CDR2 sequences are SGHTA and FQGNSA. CDR3 residues: CASSLAGGYTGELFF. The CDR3 DNA reads TGTGCCAGCAGCCTCGCGGGGGGGTACACCGGGGAGCTGTTTTTT.

This clonotype was observed a handful of times. CDR3 amino acids: CASSAGTSGTEEQYF. The DNA of the CDR3 is TGTGCCAGCAGCGCCGGGACTAGCGGGACGGAAGAGCAGTACTTC. The chain recombines TRBV9 with TRBJ2-7; TRBD2 agrees at 13 bases. The ends lost 3 bases at V and 7 bases at J; junction bases unmatched: 7. Germline assignment: CDR1 SGDLS and CDR2 YYNGEE. The CDR3 has 15 amino acids.

This rearrangement joins TRBV6-4 to TRBJ2-3, with D possibly being TRBD1 (7 bases). CDR3 length: 15 amino acids. Germline CDR1 is MRHNA and CDR2 is SNTAGT. The germline V and J ends were trimmed by 2 bases and 3 bases, with 12 bases remaining between them. The CDR3 loop reads CASSDGGGATDTQYF. In nucleotides, the CDR3 is TGTGCCAGCAGTGACGGAGGGGGCGCGACAGATACGCAGTATTTT.